This T cell receptor beta chain derives from a study of T cell repertoires in cytomegalovirus infection. This clonotype was seen many times. Trimming took off 4 bases at V and 7 bases at J, with 13 bases between the two ends. This CDR3 contains 13 residues. Germline V gives CDR1 LNHDA, CDR2 SQIVND (reference sequence). MiXCR, applied by TCRdb to the reads, yields one record per CDR3 protein. The sample yields around 530,000 distinct CDR3 sequences, about 15% seen once. The V call is TRBV19, the J call TRBJ1-1, with no clear D. This clonotype was sampled from a human donor in good health (CMV status not recorded). Some clones in this sample may be carry-over from other donors' samples. The sample was CD8+ T cells from PBMCs. CDR3 sequence reads: CASSTGLLHEAFF. The CDR3 region has the DNA TGTGCCAGTAGTACCGGACTTCTCCATGAAGCTTTCTTT.